The present T cell receptor (beta chain) was sequenced within a study of siplizumab effects on memory and regulatory T cells. V lost 1 base to trimming and J lost 3 bases; unmatched junction nucleotides: 3. From germline, CDR1 is SGHAT and CDR2 FQDESV (reference sequence). This CDR3 is 15 amino acids long. This clone has only one observation. Its antigen is unknown. TCRdb keeps only in-frame clones here, not all; method: immunoSEQ multiplex PCR. The data show 90,000 to 150,000 clones, 90% to 95% seen once. General study findings and limits: Left unconfirmed was the suppressive function of proliferating Tregs from siplizumab cultures. Fewer alloreactive sequences mapped to unstimulated CD4+ memory cells under siplizumab.

This receptor was obtained from a human donor in good health. Sequenced input: non-Treg CD4+ T cells sorted from blood. The J gene is TRBJ2-7, the V gene TRBV11-1; 10 positions match TRBD2. CDR3 amino acids: CASSLVPSGGYEQYF. CDR3 DNA: TGTGCCAGCAGCTTAGTCCCTAGCGGGGGCTACGAGCAGTACTTC. The full variable domain, its missing parts supplied by reference TRBV11-1 and TRBJ2-7, is EAEVAQSPRYKITEKSQAVAFWCDPISGHATLYWYRQILGQGPELLVQFQDESVVDDSQLPKDRFSAERLKGVDSTLKIQPAELGDSAMYLCASSLVPSGGYEQYFGPGTRLTVT.